These 12 T cell receptor beta chains originate from one sample sequenced in a study of blood T cell repertoires in COVID-19. The data were produced by immunoSEQ multiplex PCR, yet TCRdb's version contains in-frame clones alone and is incomplete. The profile covers about 220,000 clones, with roughly four fifths appearing a single time and 3% to 3.5% taken by the ten largest. What was sequenced was peripheral blood. The receptors originated from a woman in her thirties who had recovered from COVID-19.

This rearrangement joins TRBV9 to TRBJ2-3, with 13 bases identical to TRBD2. CDR1 is SGDLS, CDR2 YYNGEE, per germline. V dropped 4 bases and J dropped 5; count of bases not matched to a gene: 7. This CDR3 is 16 amino acids long. The chain's CDR3 is CASSTGLAGVLDTQYF. The CDR3, as DNA: TGTGCCAGCAGCACCGGACTAGCGGGAGTGCTAGATACGCAGTATTTT. Filled out from reference TRBV9 and TRBJ2-3, the complete variable domain reads DSGVTQTPKHLITATGQRVTLRCSPRSGDLSVYWYQQSLDQGLQFLIQYYNGEERAKGNILERFSAQQFPDLHSELNLSSLELGDSALYFCASSTGLAGVLDTQYFGPGTRLTVL.

The genes are TRBV12-5 and TRBJ2-7; 7 bases are shared with TRBD1. The CDR3 totals 14 residues. CDR1 and CDR2 from the germline V gene are LGHNT and FRNRAP. The trim removed 9 bases at V and 6 bases at J, leaving 14 bases unmatched. This CDR3 reads CASPVTGDGSEQYF. Here the CDR3 DNA reads TGTGCTAGCCCTGTAACAGGGGATGGGTCCGAGCAGTACTTC.

The CDR3 DNA reads as TGCAGCGTTACCGGTGGAGAAACCTACGAGCAGTACTTC. The encoded protein is CSVTGGETYEQYF. This rearrangement joins TRBV29-1 to TRBJ2-7; D ambiguous. The CDR3 spans 13 residues. Per the germline V gene, CDR1 is SQVTM and CDR2 is ANQGSEA. V gave up 5 bases and J gave up 2 bases, with 13 bases separating them.

The chain combines TRBV19 with TRBJ2-5; 11 bases are a match to TRBD2. The CDR3 runs to 15 residues. Germline-derived CDR1 and CDR2 are LNHDA and SQIVND (reference sequence). The J segment lost 5 bases and the V segment lost 6 bases, leaving 8 bases of the junction unmatched. The CDR3 spells CASSLTSGSRETQYF. The DNA of the CDR3 is TGTGCCAGTAGCCTCACTAGCGGGAGTAGGGAGACCCAGTACTTC.

The chain has TRBV9 and TRBJ2-7, with 9 bases fitting TRBD2. CDR3 size: 14 residues. The ends lost 3 bases at V and 3 bases at J; junction bases unmatched: 4. Germline loops: CDR1 SGDLS, CDR2 YYNGEE. The CDR3 nucleotides read TGTGCCAGCAGCGGTAGCGGGAGTCGCTACGAGCAGTACTTC. Translated: CASSGSGSRYEQYF.

CDR3 region: CASSQQGLNYGYTF. The CDR3 DNA reads TGTGCCAGCTCACAGCAGGGGTTGAACTATGGCTACACCTTC. This chain joins TRBV18 and TRBJ1-2; D may be TRBD1 (6 bases). Germline CDR1 KGHSH, CDR2 LQKENI. The CDR3 has 14 amino acids. V gave up 4 bases and J gave up 2 bases, with 11 bases separating them.

This sequence joins TRBV15 and TRBJ1-2; the D gene is possibly TRBD1 (5 bases). CDR1 LNHNV and CDR2 YYDKDF come from the germline V gene (reference sequence). There are 18 residues in the CDR3. V was cut by 1 base and J by 0 bases, with 18 bases left in between. The CDR3 reads CATSRGPFRGEANYGYTF. The CDR3 DNA reads TGTGCCACCAGCAGAGGTCCCTTTCGGGGGGAGGCTAACTATGGCTACACCTTC.

Worth noting for this clone: Other nucleotide sequences in the sample specify the same CDR3. CDR3 sequence: CASSLREYEQYF. CDR3 coding DNA: TGTGCCAGCAGTTTAAGGGAGTACGAGCAGTACTTC. This sequence joins TRBV28 and TRBJ2-7; maybe TRBD2 (5 bases). V shed 2 bases and J shed 4 bases, with 6 bases lying between them. The CDR3 is 12 amino acids. Per germline, CDR1 MDHEN and CDR2 SYDVKM.

This rearrangement joins TRBV6-5 to TRBJ1-6; 7 nucleotides match TRBD1. The germline CDR1 and CDR2 sequences are MNHEY and SVGAGI. This CDR3 contains 14 residues. J was trimmed by 7 bases and V by 6 bases; bases with no gene match: 6. The DNA for the CDR3 is TGTGCCAGCAGGAAAGGACAGGACAATTCACCCCTCCACTTT. Its translation: CASRKGQDNSPLHF.

This clone was seen once. The gene calls are TRBV6-1 and TRBJ1-5; D gene ambiguous. The V and J ends lost 2 bases and 6 bases respectively, with 11 bases between them. Germline V lookup: CDR1 MNHNS, CDR2 SASEGT. CDR3 size: 14 residues. The CDR3 sequence is CASSEPGFGQPQHF. CDR3 coding DNA: TGTGCCAGCAGTGAACCGGGGTTCGGTCAGCCCCAGCATTTT.

The chain couples TRBV7-6 to TRBJ1-2, with TRBD1 matching over 7 bases. Trimming cost V 1 base and J 4 bases; bases outside gene matches: 3. Germline V CDR1 and CDR2: SGHVS, FNYEAQ. The CDR3 consists of 14 residues. The CDR3 region has the DNA TGTGCCAGCAGCTTAGGACAGGGCACCTATGGCTACACCTTC. The encoded protein is CASSLGQGTYGYTF.

The gene calls are TRBV30 and TRBJ2-5, with D possibly TRBD2 on 5 matching bases. The CDR3 consists of 12 residues. Trimming cost V 4 bases and J 5 bases, with 11 bases left between them. The germline V gene has CDR1 GTSNPN and CDR2 SVGIG (reference sequence). Here the CDR3 DNA reads TGTGCCTGGACGGGGATAGGGGAGACCCAGTACTTC. Translating gives CAWTGIGETQYF.